Listed below are T cell receptor beta chains from one sample, sequenced in a study of CD4 and CD8 cells across lung adenocarcinoma regions. TCRdb itself ran the PCR reads through MiXCR, one entry per CDR3 protein. Among about 11,000 distinct CDR3 sequences listed, approximately 53% were seen once. The sequenced material came from CD8+ T cells from the center of a lung tumor. Receptor source: a female donor with lung adenocarcinoma. The CD4 and CD8 labels of this study may be unreliable. Both conserved end residues are part of each CDR3. The order of the fields is V gene, J gene, CDR3 protein.

V: TRBV12-3/TRBV12-4
J: TRBJ2-1
CDR3: CASTSGTGYYNEQFF

V: TRBV6-1
J: TRBJ2-2
CDR3: CASRDYDSFANTGELFF

V: TRBV6-1
J: TRBJ2-3
CDR3: CASRLGGDPDTQYF

V: TRBV7-2
J: .
CDR3: CASSLSARVEGETQYF

V: TRBV10-1
J: TRBJ2-1
CDR3: CASSGTDRGPYNEQFF

V: TRBV6-5
J: TRBJ2-4
CDR3: CASRYGGGDQETQYF

V: TRBV27
J: TRBJ2-1
CDR3: CASKSLRDEQFF

V: TRBV6-1
J: TRBJ2-3
CDR3: CASSPCGQRAKNTQYF

V: TRBV10-1
J: TRBJ2-2
CDR3: CASSVGLDTDELFF

V: TRBV4-1
J: .
CDR3: CASSQDPSGGAGEQYF

V: TRBV6-4
J: TRBJ2-1
CDR3: CASSDSRGEQFF

V: TRBV6-1
J: .
CDR3: CASSDALWGVAETQYF

V: TRBV10-1
J: .
CDR3: CASSQGLGSGDKETQYF

V: TRBV6-1
J: TRBJ2-2
CDR3: CASKKTGGDTGELFF

V: TRBV4-1
J: TRBJ2-1
CDR3: CASSQVDGTTWNEQFF

V: TRBV27
J: TRBJ2-1
CDR3: CASSLSHRNEQFF

V: TRBV6-5
J: .
CDR3: CASSLGPAGWYEQYF

V: TRBV6-1
J: TRBJ2-5
CDR3: CASSPSGRDQETQYF

V: TRBV15
J: .
CDR3: CATSIGTVAYEQYF

V: TRBV3-1
J: TRBJ2-3
CDR3: CASSQGQGGSTDTQYF

V: TRBV6-5
J: TRBJ2-2
CDR3: CASSYYGRTNTGELFF

V: TRBV6-1
J: TRBJ2-4
CDR3: CASSEFIGNTQYF

V: TRBV10-2
J: TRBJ1-1
CDR3: CASRAGPNTEAFF

V: TRBV10-2
J: TRBJ2-3
CDR3: CASRPGLAGVTDTQYF

V: TRBV6-1
J: .
CDR3: CASSEMVGGFYEQYF

V: TRBV6-1
J: TRBJ1-3
CDR3: CASSLTRRRTASGNTIYF

V: TRBV14
J: TRBJ2-1
CDR3: CASSQLGRGYNEQFF

V: TRBV27
J: TRBJ2-1
CDR3: CASRPPGGAYNEQFF

V: TRBV6-5
J: .
CDR3: CASSNRTAAYEQYF

V: TRBV7-6
J: TRBJ2-3
CDR3: CASSLAGSTDTQYF

V: TRBV10-2
J: TRBJ2-1
CDR3: CASSDRGVNAQFF

V: TRBV6-1
J: TRBJ1-5
CDR3: CASSATSQGEQPQHF

V: TRBV6-1
J: TRBJ2-3
CDR3: CASSGRDFLADTQYF

V: TRBV6-2/TRBV6-3
J: TRBJ2-2
CDR3: CASSLVQTAGELFF

V: TRBV10-1
J: TRBJ2-7
CDR3: CASSVPLLWGPSSYEQYF

V: TRBV6-1
J: .
CDR3: CASSEPGQGSYEQYF

V: TRBV4-2
J: TRBJ2-3
CDR3: CASSQDLSVDTQYF

V: TRBV7-2
J: TRBJ1-1
CDR3: CASSPGVAAVDTEAFF

V: TRBV6-5
J: TRBJ2-7
CDR3: CASSYSRTSGTYEQYF

V: TRBV6-1
J: TRBJ2-2
CDR3: CASSEDPPHGELFF

V: TRBV6-1
J: TRBJ2-5
CDR3: CASSGTLGLKETQYF

V: TRBV6-1
J: TRBJ1-1
CDR3: CASRTGRGLASTEAFF

V: TRBV6-1
J: TRBJ2-1
CDR3: CASSESELAVGANEQFF

V: TRBV6-1
J: TRBJ1-1
CDR3: CASSEAENTEAFF

V: TRBV23-1
J: TRBJ2-1
CDR3: CASSQSPGDEQFF

V: TRBV6-1
J: TRBJ2-1
CDR3: CASSAGTSGGFGETQYF

V: TRBV6-5
J: TRBJ1-2
CDR3: CASSYRYTPANYGYTF

V: TRBV11-2
J: TRBJ2-1
CDR3: CASSLAQGAEFF